The text below deals with one T cell receptor beta chain. This clone was observed a handful of times. Its antigen remains unidentified. No much larger clone exists at a distance of one base, and base qualities are not known. This sample is drawn from a study of beta chain features in type 1 diabetes (dated by TCRdb to the late 2010s). About the study as a whole: No differences in mean age, gender distribution, total cell number or subset yield were found between patients and healthy donors. In the study, TCRB repertoires of sorted circulating CD4+ T cell subsets from recently diagnosed type 1 diabetes patients were compared with those of matched healthy donors. Whereas all 30 or so donors provided naive and central memory subsets, regulatory and stem cell-like memory subsets were isolated from just 8 patients and about eight healthy donors. A total of 85 million to 110 million sorted cells were examined across all samples, and RNA yield correlated strongly with the number of cells per subset. The investigation overall reported the following: Because the HLA sub-analyses included only small numbers of individuals, any influence of HLA type on TCRB rearrangement was left unresolved. Sequencing cDNA rather than genomic DNA could over-represent highly expressing activated cells, although activation and CD3 levels did not differ between groups. Shorter templates might be favored by PCR, yet because patient and control samples were amplified and corrected together, any such skew would affect both groups equally. Naive, central memory and regulatory TCRB repertoires appeared to be more similar among patients than among healthy donors. A moderate but significant shortening of TCRB CDR3 length was observed in type 1 diabetes patients in all four CD4+ subsets. Patients with type 1 diabetes made fewer insertions and deleted more nucleotides at VDJ recombination sites, implying thymic rearrangement abnormalities.

All of the isolated RNA was reverse transcribed with the High Capacity cDNA Reverse Transcription Kit, so expressed TCRB transcripts were sequenced. Deep immunoSEQ sequencing was applied to naive, central memory and regulatory T cell samples, giving an average of about 3.4 million total reads per sample. Sorted cells were lysed in RLT buffer and RNA was extracted with DNase-treated RNeasy Micro or Mini kits, depending on cell number. To prevent cross-contamination, every cell subset was processed on its own, while patient and healthy donor samples were processed together. The immunoSEQ multiplex PCR was used to amplify TCRB sequences from cDNA, generating 87-bp fragments that spanned the CDR3 region. Amplicons were sequenced on the Illumina HiSeq platform. The original pipeline was this. Synthetic template baselines were used to correct PCR bias computationally, reads within Hamming distance 2 were collapsed together, and singletons that could not be merged were discarded. Reads were aligned to IMGT to assign V, D and J genes, CDR3 length, and insertions or deletions at six rearrangement sites. Within each subset, clonotype counts were normalized to sorted cell number, after which true diversity and Gini coefficients were computed with the tcR R package. The overlap coefficient, calculated on TCRB nucleotide sequences, was used to measure repertoire sharing. As a proxy for the pre-selection repertoire, out-of-frame TCRB sequences from naive cells were analyzed. This is the immuneACCESS table as TCRdb keeps it, with only in-frame sequences that have V and J called. A part of the clones is gone; compared with another copy, unresolved V genes explain less than half, and the rest is unexplained. D and trimming come from the DNA, and the V and J calls and clone size come from that table. The table for this sample lists approximately 600,000 clones; around an eighth of them were counted only once. Clones ranked in the top ten supply about 0.11% of the sample.

A single peripheral blood draw of 95 to 150 mL on average was collected from each donor into heparinised tubes. A BD FACSAria II was used to sort naive, central memory, regulatory and stem cell-like memory CD4+ T cells with a panel that included CD45RO, CCR7, CD25, CD127, CD95 and CD27. All sorted populations exceeded 95% purity. PBMCs were separated immediately by Lymphoprep density gradient centrifugation and were stained directly, without being cultured. So that batch effects would be minimized, each experiment stained and sorted samples in pairs, pairing one healthy donor with one patient. Trimming costs V 2 bases and J 14 bases, and their ends lie 18 bases apart. Reading the germline V gene gives CDR1 SGHDN and CDR2 FVKESK. The CDR3, cysteine through phenylalanine, is 13 amino acids long. The only DNA kept is the CDR3, 39 bases in frame from the first base.

The sequence was collected from a man aged 30 to 39 with type 1 diabetes. The rearrangement combines TRBV14 with TRBJ1-2, and the D gene may be TRBD1, 5 bases matching. Sample: naive CD4+ T cells from blood. The cell subset or site tag for this specimen amounts to: true naive CD4+ T cells. The DNA sequence reads TGTGCCAGCAGCCAACGGCCCAGGGCTGTCAGAACCTTC. This codes for CASSQRPRAVRTF.